These 6 T cell receptor beta chains came from one sample sequenced in a study of CD8 T cells in ankylosing spondylitis. Study-wide findings and caveats: It appeared that ankylosing spondylitis blood was characterized by a TCR beta motif of roughly 8 highly homologous variants.

The antigens these receptors bind are not known. MiXCR was run by TCRdb on the 5' RACE reads, yielding one entry per CDR3 protein. Among fewer than 550,000 distinct CDR3 sequences listed, roughly 5.2% were seen once. Material for sequencing was blood, either unsorted or a sorted T cell fraction (not recorded which). The receptors shown here come from a male donor with ankylosing spondylitis.

In this sample, this clonotype turned up many times. The chain is built from TRBV25-1 and TRBJ2-3, with TRBD2 matching 10 bases. V lost 7 bases to trimming and J lost 8 bases; unmatched junction nucleotides: 6. The V gene's germline CDR1 is MGHDK and CDR2 SYGVNS. The CDR3 runs to 13 residues. The CDR3 DNA follows: TGTGCCAGCATAGCGGGAGGACTCGCTACGCAGTATTTT. Protein sequence: CASIAGGLATQYF.

Ten or more counts support this clonotype. The chain employs TRBV20-1 and TRBJ1-4; 7 bases are a match to TRBD1. Per the germline V gene, CDR1 is DFQATT and CDR2 is SNEGSKA (reference sequence). V trimming: 6 bases; J trimming: 8 bases; junction bases outside the gene matches: 9. The CDR3 has 13 amino acids. CDR3 amino acids: CSASQGWWEKLFF. Here the CDR3 DNA reads TGCAGTGCCTCACAGGGGTGGTGGGAAAAACTGTTTTTT.

Many counts were recorded for this clonotype. CDR3 residues: CSVASGPNTEAFF. The CDR3 DNA reads TGCAGCGTTGCTTCGGGCCCTAACACTGAAGCTTTCTTT. The rearrangement joins TRBV29-1 to TRBJ1-1; no clear D. CDR1 and CDR2 from the germline V gene are SQVTM and ANQGSEA. The CDR3 consists of 13 residues. V was shortened by 4 bases and J by 2 bases, with 11 bases between the two germline ends. Based on the CDR3 plus reference TRBV29-1 and TRBJ1-1, the full variable domain is SAVISQKPSRDICQRGTSLTIQCQVDSQVTMMFWYRQQPGQSLTLIATANQGSEATYESGFVIDKFPISRPNLTFSTLTVSNMSPEDSSIYLCSVASGPNTEAFFGQGTRLTVV.

At least ten counts were recorded for this clonotype. The chain has TRBV12-3 or TRBV12-4 and TRBJ2-3; the D gene is possibly TRBD2 (6 bases). The CDR3 is 14 amino acids. Trimming cost V 6 bases and J 2 bases, with 12 bases left between them. The CDR3 coding sequence is TGTGCCAGCAGCCCCCGGAGGGACACAGATACGCAGTATTTT. Encoded protein: CASSPRRDTDTQYF.

This clonotype was recorded at least ten times. The chain uses TRBV10-1 and TRBJ2-7; 9 bases are shared with TRBD1. The ends lost 5 bases at V and 4 bases at J; junction bases unmatched: 9. Germline lookup yields CDR1 WNHNN and CDR2 SYGVQD (reference sequence). The CDR3 totals 15 residues. The CDR3 sequence is CASSTSGTGWYEQYF. CDR3 coding DNA: TGCGCCAGCAGTACCTCCGGGACAGGGTGGTACGAGCAGTACTTC.

This clonotype was seen many times. This CDR3 is CASGPKQANTGELFF. The CDR3 coding sequence is TGCGCCAGCGGACCGAAACAGGCGAACACCGGGGAGCTGTTTTTT. J is TRBJ2-2 and V is TRBV5-1; D is perhaps TRBD1 (5 bases). Trimming left V 7 bases short and J 0 bases short, with 13 bases between. From germline, CDR1 is SGHRS and CDR2 YFSETQ. The CDR3 contains 15 residues. The full variable domain, completed using reference TRBV5-1 and TRBJ2-2, is KAGVTQTPRYLIKTRGQQVTLSCSPISGHRSVSWYQQTPGQGLQFLFEYFSETQRNKGNFPGRFSGRQFSNSRSEMNVSTLELGDSALYLCASGPKQANTGELFFGEGSRLTVL.